Listed here are 30 T cell receptor beta chains from one sample, sequenced in a study of blood T cell repertoires in COVID-19. The assay was immunoSEQ multiplex PCR, and TCRdb's table has in-frame clones only and misses some. The table has 210,000 or so clones, about 87% seen once. Source material: PBMCs or T cells enriched from blood (not recorded which). The receptors shown here come from a woman aged 25 to 39 who had been exposed to COVID-19.

The rearrangement joins TRBV6-2 or TRBV6-3 to TRBJ1-5, with D maybe TRBD1 (6 bases). Germline loops: CDR1 MNHEY, CDR2 SVGEGT. This CDR3 is 14 amino acids long. Trimming cost V 6 bases and J 6 bases, with 15 bases left between them. The CDR3 loop reads CASSRAGVGQPQHF. Here the CDR3 DNA reads TGTGCCAGCAGCCGTGCAGGGGTTGGTCAGCCCCAGCATTTT.

The chain links TRBV12-5 to TRBJ1-1; 8 bases fit TRBD1. Trimming cost V 0 bases and J 5 bases; bases outside gene matches: 8. CDR3 length: 16 amino acids. Per germline, CDR1 LGHNT and CDR2 FRNRAP. The CDR3 bases are TGTGCTAGTGGTTTGGTACTCGGGACAGGTGTAACTGAAGCTTTCTTT. It is translated as CASGLVLGTGVTEAFF.

This chain connects TRBV29-1 to TRBJ1-1; a possible D gene is TRBD1 (5 bases). The V end lost 5 bases, the J end lost 4 bases, and 8 bases lay between the germline ends. Germline CDR1 reads SQVTM; CDR2 reads ANQGSEA. The CDR3 sequence is 11 residues long. CDR3 DNA sequence: TGCAGCGTTCCCGGGGGCACTGAAGCTTTCTTT. The encoded protein is CSVPGGTEAFF.

The V call is TRBV7-7, the J call TRBJ2-3, with D possibly being TRBD2 (5 bases). The ends were cut back, 3 bases at V and 0 bases at J, with 10 bases in the middle. Germline V CDR1 and CDR2: SSHAT, FNYEAQ (reference sequence). The CDR3 has 15 amino acids. This CDR3 reads CASSLSGTSTDTQYF. The CDR3 region has the DNA TGTGCCAGCAGCTTGAGCGGAACTAGCACAGATACGCAGTATTTT.

The rearrangement links TRBV30 to TRBJ1-1, with 9 bases identical to TRBD1. Losses at the gene ends were 3 bases for V and 0 bases for J; bases not matched to a gene: 11. Germline V gene lookup returns CDR1 GTSNPN and CDR2 SVGIG (reference sequence). The CDR3 length is 17 residues. The CDR3 DNA reads as TGTGCCTGGAGCGACACTGGGACAGGGACAATGAACACTGAAGCTTTCTTT. Translation gives CAWSDTGTGTMNTEAFF. Full variable domain (missing parts from reference TRBV30 and TRBJ1-1): SQTIHQWPATLVQPVGSPLSLECTVEGTSNPNLYWYRQAAGRGLQLLFYSVGIGQISSEVPQNLSASRPQDRQFILSSKKLLLSDSGFYLCAWSDTGTGTMNTEAFFGQGTRLTVV.

The chain is built from TRBV5-1 and TRBJ2-5, with D possibly TRBD1 on 6 matching bases. This CDR3 region has 16 residues. The germline gives CDR1 SGHRS, CDR2 YFSETQ. V lost 3 bases and J 3 bases, leaving 18 bases between the germline ends. CDR3 sequence (DNA): TGCGCCAGCAGCTACCCTACAGGGAAAGTGGAAGAGACCCAGTACTTC. It specifies CASSYPTGKVEETQYF.

This clone was detected only once. V is TRBV5-5 and J is TRBJ1-6, with 7 bases matching TRBD1. CDR3 length equals 14 residues. Per germline, CDR1 SGHKS and CDR2 YYEKEE (reference sequence). The V gene end was trimmed by 7 bases and the J gene end by 7 bases; junction bases not matched to a gene: 8. The CDR3 here is CASSTGSFNSPLHF. CDR3 coding DNA: TGTGCCAGCTCGACAGGGAGTTTCAATTCACCCCTCCACTTT.

This clone was found a few times. The J gene is TRBJ1-5, the V gene TRBV19; no firm D call. Trimming cost V 1 base and J 5 bases, with 6 bases left between them. Germline CDR1 is LNHDA and CDR2 is SQIVND (reference sequence). The CDR3 totals 13 residues. This CDR3 reads CASSIVADQPQHF. CDR3 bases: TGTGCCAGTAGTATAGTAGCGGATCAGCCCCAGCATTTT. Filled out from reference TRBV19 and TRBJ1-5, the complete variable domain reads DGGITQSPKYLFRKEGQNVTLSCEQNLNHDAMYWYRQDPGQGLRLIYYSQIVNDFQKGDIAEGYSVSREKKESFPLTVTSAQKNPTAFYLCASSIVADQPQHFGDGTRLSIL.

The CDR3 DNA reads TGTGCCAGCAGCCTCTCGTCCACAGGGGGAACAGATACGCAGTATTTT. This codes for CASSLSSTGGTDTQYF. The chain combines TRBV6-4 with TRBJ2-3; 8 bases are shared with TRBD1. The length of the CDR3 is 16 residues. Germline CDR1 and CDR2: MRHNA and SNTAGT. V trimming: 6 bases; J trimming: 3 bases; junction bases outside the gene matches: 11.

The rearrangement links TRBV5-5 to TRBJ2-7, with D possibly being TRBD1 (5 bases). V lost 4 bases to trimming and J lost 3 bases, with 11 bases between them. The CDR3 runs to 13 residues. CDR1 is SGHKS and CDR2 is YYEKEE in the germline V gene (reference sequence). CDR3 residues: CASSLDRNYEQYF. CDR3 DNA: TGTGCCAGCAGCCTAGACAGAAACTACGAGCAGTACTTC.

The DNA for the CDR3 is TGCGCCAGCAGGAGGACTAGCGGGAGGGCGAATGAGCAGTTCTTC. Translated: CASRRTSGRANEQFF. The chain uses TRBV5-1 and TRBJ2-1, with 15 bases that match TRBD2. The CDR3 has 15 residues. Germline lookup yields CDR1 SGHRS and CDR2 YFSETQ. V shed 5 bases and J 7 bases; nucleotides not matched to a gene: 4.

This clone has a single count. The rearrangement joins TRBV10-1 to TRBJ1-5; D is unclear. The CDR3 extends over 13 amino acids. The germline V gene encodes CDR1 WNHNN and CDR2 SYGVQD (reference sequence). V lost 5 bases and J 6 bases, leaving 11 bases between the germline ends. For the CDR3, the DNA is TGCGCCAGCAGTAACGGACTACTTCAGCCCCAGCATTTT. Protein: CASSNGLLQPQHF.

The V and J genes are TRBV5-1 and TRBJ1-2; TRBD1 is a possible D gene (6 bases). The CDR3 is made up of 15 amino acids. V dropped 3 bases and J dropped 7 bases, with 19 bases sitting between them. Germline V CDR1 and CDR2: SGHRS, YFSETQ. The CDR3 sequence: CASSSTGRKMVGYTF. The DNA for the CDR3 is TGCGCCAGCAGCTCTACAGGGCGTAAGATGGTTGGCTACACCTTC.

The chain recombines TRBV29-1 with TRBJ2-7; TRBD1 aligns across 7 bases. Germline CDR1 SQVTM, CDR2 ANQGSEA. The CDR3 runs to 13 residues. Unmatched junction bases numbered 6, after V lost 6 bases and J lost 1 base. The CDR3 protein is CSVRQGLSYEQYF. CDR3 bases: TGCAGCGTCCGACAGGGATTATCCTACGAGCAGTACTTC.

The rearrangement links TRBV6-5 to TRBJ1-5, with TRBD1 matching 9 bases. V shed 0 bases and J 7 bases; nucleotides not matched to a gene: 7. Germline V CDR1 and CDR2: MNHEY, SVGAGI. The CDR3 totals 16 residues. CDR3 protein: CASSYSGDREGQPQHF. The CDR3, as DNA: TGTGCCAGCAGTTACTCCGGGGACAGGGAAGGGCAGCCCCAGCATTTT.

This sequence joins TRBV12-5 and TRBJ2-5; TRBD2 matches at 7 bases. Germline V CDR1 and CDR2: LGHNT, FRNRAP. Trimming at V came to 5 bases and at J to 4 bases, leaving 7 bases not matched to a gene. The CDR3 length is 14 residues. The CDR3 is CASGLSGGRETQYF. CDR3 bases: TGTGCTAGTGGTCTCTCGGGGGGACGAGAGACCCAGTACTTC.

The J gene is TRBJ1-1, the V gene TRBV28; D is possibly TRBD1 (5 bases). In germline, CDR1 is MDHEN, CDR2 SYDVKM. Trimming removed 5 bases from V and 1 base from J, with 14 bases in between. The CDR3 is 15 amino acids. In DNA form, the CDR3 reads TGTGCCAGCAGTCGTCCAGGGTATAAGAACACTGAAGCTTTCTTT. Protein: CASSRPGYKNTEAFF.

In nucleotides, the CDR3 is TGTGCCAGCAGCTTGGCCCACCGACAGGGGGAAGGCTACACCTTC. Amino acid sequence: CASSLAHRQGEGYTF. The rearrangement uses TRBV5-4 and TRBJ1-2, with TRBD1 matching 9 bases. Trimming took 0 bases from V and 8 from J; bases not matched to a gene: 8. Looked up from germline, CDR1 is SGHNT and CDR2 is YYREEE (reference sequence). The CDR3 totals 15 residues.

This clone was observed a few times. This sequence joins TRBV2 and TRBJ1-1; D not resolved. V shed 3 bases and J shed 1 base, with 3 bases lying between them. In germline, CDR1 is SNHLY, CDR2 FYNNEI. The CDR3 totals 12 residues. The CDR3 region is CASSDQNTEAFF. The CDR3 bases are TGTGCCAGCAGTGACCAGAACACTGAAGCTTTCTTT.

The V and J genes are TRBV30 and TRBJ2-7; tentative D call: TRBD2 (6 bases). The germline V and J ends were trimmed by 4 bases and 4 bases, with 23 bases remaining between them. Germline V gives CDR1 GTSNPN, CDR2 SVGIG (reference sequence). The CDR3 runs 16 residues. The CDR3 DNA reads as TGTGCCTGGAAGGGAGGTAGGCCTAGCGAGTCGTACGAGCAGTACTTC. Amino acid sequence: CAWKGGRPSESYEQYF. The full variable domain, its missing parts supplied by reference TRBV30 and TRBJ2-7, is SQTIHQWPATLVQPVGSPLSLECTVEGTSNPNLYWYRQAAGRGLQLLFYSVGIGQISSEVPQNLSASRPQDRQFILSSKKLLLSDSGFYLCAWKGGRPSESYEQYFGPGTRLTVT.

The table lists this clone with a count of one. The same CDR3 arises from other DNA sequences in this sample as well. The chain employs TRBV21-1 and TRBJ2-3; TRBD1 is the table's D call and was not checked against the DNA. TRBV21-1 is marked as a pseudogene. The CDR3 totals 14 residues. The CDR3 spells CAKSGDRGRDTQYF. CDR3 DNA: TGTGCCAAAAGTGGGGACAGGGGACGAGATACGCAGTATTTT.

V gene TRBV6-4 combines with J gene TRBJ1-2; D gene ambiguous. CDR1 and CDR2 (germline): MRHNA, SNTAGT. The CDR3 spans 13 residues. The germline V and J ends were trimmed by 4 bases and 4 bases, with 10 bases remaining between them. CDR3 loop: CASSGSPGYGYTF. As DNA, the CDR3 is TGTGCCAGCAGTGGGTCTCCCGGCTATGGCTACACCTTC.

The chain combines TRBV15 with TRBJ2-7; 7 bases match TRBD1. This CDR3 spans 17 amino acids. V lost 0 bases and J lost 1; bases outside the gene matches: 9. The V gene's germline CDR1 is LNHNV and CDR2 YYDKDF (reference sequence). CDR3 nucleotide sequence: TGTGCCACCAGCAGAGATTACCTCCAGGACAGGTCCTACGAGCAGTACTTC. The encoded protein is CATSRDYLQDRSYEQYF.

The CDR3 spells CASSPGTMETQYF. In DNA, the CDR3 is TGCGCCAGCAGTCCCGGGACTATGGAGACCCAGTACTTC. The chain recombines TRBV10-2 with TRBJ2-5, with 7 bases identical to TRBD2. The germline V gene has CDR1 WSHSY and CDR2 SAAADI. V lost 5 bases to trimming and J lost 5 bases; unmatched junction nucleotides: 5. There are 13 residues in the CDR3.

The chain joins TRBV19 to TRBJ2-4; no firm D call. In germline, CDR1 is LNHDA, CDR2 SQIVND (reference sequence). Trimming pared 7 bases from V and 5 bases from J, leaving 6 bases between. The CDR3 sequence is 11 residues long. This chain's CDR3 is CASTNQNIQYF. CDR3 coding DNA: TGTGCCAGTACTAACCAAAACATTCAGTACTTC.

On this clone itself: Within the sample, other DNA sequences also encode this same CDR3. This CDR3 reads CASSQERGTDTQYF. The DNA of the CDR3 is TGCGCCAGCAGCCAAGAGCGCGGGACAGATACGCAGTATTTT. This chain links TRBV4-1 with TRBJ2-3, with a possible D match to TRBD2 (5 bases). The ends were cut back, 0 bases at V and 3 bases at J, with 7 bases in the middle. The CDR3 is 14 residues long. CDR1 and CDR2 from the germline V gene are MGHRA and YSYEKL.

The chain is built from TRBV5-1 and TRBJ2-2; D not certain. CDR1 is SGHRS, CDR2 YFSETQ, per germline. V shed 5 bases and J shed 0 bases, with 11 bases lying between them. This CDR3 is 15 amino acids long. The CDR3 DNA follows: TGCGCCAGCAGATACCCCGAGGCGAACACCGGGGAGCTGTTTTTT. This encodes CASRYPEANTGELFF.

V usage is TRBV19 and J usage is TRBJ2-1, with TRBD2 matching 9 bases. From germline, CDR1 is LNHDA and CDR2 SQIVND (reference sequence). The V and J ends lost 7 bases and 8 bases, in that order; junction bases with no gene match: 9. This CDR3 has 14 residues. CDR3 bases: TGTGCCAGTATCGCGGGAGGGCCGGGCCATGAGCAGTTCTTC. Its translation is CASIAGGPGHEQFF.

The rearrangement links TRBV2 to TRBJ1-1; 7 nucleotides align to TRBD1. This CDR3 has 13 residues. Germline V gene lookup returns CDR1 SNHLY and CDR2 FYNNEI. V lost 6 bases and J lost 7; bases outside the gene matches: 8. CDR3 in amino acids: CASSPTTGVEAFF. The DNA for the CDR3 is TGTGCCAGCAGCCCTACCACAGGGGTTGAAGCTTTCTTT.

V usage is TRBV28 and J usage is TRBJ2-2; the D gene is possibly TRBD1 (6 bases). Trimming took off 6 bases at V and 2 bases at J, with 10 bases between the two ends. The germline V gene encodes CDR1 MDHEN and CDR2 SYDVKM. The length of the CDR3 is 14 residues. The DNA for the CDR3 is TGTGCCAGCAGGACAGGTTTCAACACCGGGGAGCTGTTTTTT. It translates to CASRTGFNTGELFF.